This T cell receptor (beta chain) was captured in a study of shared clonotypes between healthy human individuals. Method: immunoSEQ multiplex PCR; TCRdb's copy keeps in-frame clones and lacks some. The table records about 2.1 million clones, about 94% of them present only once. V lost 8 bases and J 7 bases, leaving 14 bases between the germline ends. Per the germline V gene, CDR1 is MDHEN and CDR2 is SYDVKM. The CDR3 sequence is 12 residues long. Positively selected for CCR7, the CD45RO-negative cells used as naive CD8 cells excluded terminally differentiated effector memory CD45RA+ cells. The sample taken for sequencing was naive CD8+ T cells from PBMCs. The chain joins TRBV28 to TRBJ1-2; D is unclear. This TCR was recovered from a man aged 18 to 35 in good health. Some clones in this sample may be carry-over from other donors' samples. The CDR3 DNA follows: TGTGCCAGCCGGTGGGGAGATCGTGGCTACACCTTC. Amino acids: CASRWGDRGYTF.